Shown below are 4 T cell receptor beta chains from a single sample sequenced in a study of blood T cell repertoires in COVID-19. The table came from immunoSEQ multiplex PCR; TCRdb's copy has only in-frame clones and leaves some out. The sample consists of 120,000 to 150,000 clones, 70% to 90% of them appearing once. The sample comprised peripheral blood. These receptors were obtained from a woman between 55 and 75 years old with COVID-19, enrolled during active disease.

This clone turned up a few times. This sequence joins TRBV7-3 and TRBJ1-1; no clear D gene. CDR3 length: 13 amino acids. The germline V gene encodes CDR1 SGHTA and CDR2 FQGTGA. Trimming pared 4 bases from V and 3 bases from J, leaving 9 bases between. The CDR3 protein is CASSSQLDTEAFF. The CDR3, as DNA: TGTGCCAGCAGCTCACAGTTGGACACTGAAGCTTTCTTT. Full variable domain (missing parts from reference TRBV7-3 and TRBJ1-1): GAGVSQTPSNKVTEKGKYVELRCDPISGHTALYWYRQSLGQGPEFLIYFQGTGAADDSGLPNDRFFAVRPEGSVSTLKIQRTERGDSAVYLCASSSQLDTEAFFGQGTRLTVV.

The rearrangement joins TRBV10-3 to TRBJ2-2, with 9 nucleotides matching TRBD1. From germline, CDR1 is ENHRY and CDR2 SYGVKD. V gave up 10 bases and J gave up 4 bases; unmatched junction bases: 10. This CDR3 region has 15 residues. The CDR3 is CATQPGQGPTGELFF. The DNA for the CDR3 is TGTGCCACTCAACCGGGACAGGGCCCCACCGGGGAGCTGTTTTTT.

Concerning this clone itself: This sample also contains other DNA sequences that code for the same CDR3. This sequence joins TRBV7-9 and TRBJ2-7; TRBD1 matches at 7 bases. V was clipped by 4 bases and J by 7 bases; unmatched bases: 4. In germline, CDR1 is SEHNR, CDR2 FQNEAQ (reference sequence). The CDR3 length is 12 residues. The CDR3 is CASSSGQLEQYF. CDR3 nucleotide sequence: TGTGCCAGCAGCTCGGGACAGCTTGAGCAGTACTTC. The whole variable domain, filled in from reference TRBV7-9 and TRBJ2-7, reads DTGVSQNPRHKITKRGQNVTFRCDPISEHNRLYWYRQTLGQGPEFLTYFQNEAQLEKSRLLSDRFSAERPKGSFSTLEIQRTEQGDSAMYLCASSSGQLEQYFGPGTRLTVT.

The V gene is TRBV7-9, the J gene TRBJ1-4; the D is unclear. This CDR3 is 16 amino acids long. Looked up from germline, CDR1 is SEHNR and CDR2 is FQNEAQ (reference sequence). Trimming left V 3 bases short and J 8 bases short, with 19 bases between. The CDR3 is CASSLSSGRIAEKLFF. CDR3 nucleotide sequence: TGTGCCAGCAGCTTGAGTAGTGGACGGATAGCGGAAAAACTGTTTTTT.